This T cell receptor (beta chain) was identified during a study of shared clonotypes between healthy human individuals. Produced via immunoSEQ multiplex PCR; TCRdb's table is partial and in-frame only. This table holds 2 million to 2.5 million clones, more than 85% found once. With 8 bases clipped from V and 6 bases from J, the junction kept 8 bases outside the gene matches. The CDR3 covers 14 residues. Germline V gene data show CDR1 as MDHEN and CDR2 as SYDVKM. The rearrangement uses TRBV28 and TRBJ1-5; 9 positions match TRBD1. Material for sequencing was naive CD4+ T cells from PBMCs. Sample subset: CD45RA+ positively selected. This TCR was sampled from a man between 18 and 29 years old in good health. Some clones in this sample may be carry-over from other donors' samples. As DNA, the CDR3 is TGTGCCAGCCAGCTCGGGACAGGGAGTCAGCCCCAGCATTTT. This sequence encodes CASQLGTGSQPQHF.